These T cell receptor beta chains were read from a single sample in a study of T-cell reconstitution after alpha-beta-depleted transplantation in children. TCRdb re-derived calls from the PCR reads in MiXCR, one entry per CDR3 protein. The sample has around 800,000 distinct CDR3 sequences, 16% seen once; the top ten hold about 4.6%. This material consisted of PBMCs, mostly from graft donor cells, taken 360 days after TCRalphabeta/CD19-depleted stem cell transplant. The receptors were gathered from a male patient aged 10 to 17 who had a stem cell transplant for acute lymphoblastic leukemia, so the T cells may come from the graft donor. Both conserved end residues are part of each CDR3. The order of the fields is clone size, V gene, D gene, J gene, CDR3 DNA, CDR3 protein. The D gene is left open where the match is weak. Only part of the rows carry a size: once, few, many, or a class if the clone is expanded.

clone_size: few; v_call: TRBV5-1; d_call: TRBD2; j_call: TRBJ2-3; cdr3_nt: TGCGCCAGCAGCTCCCTTCCGATAGCGGGAGGTACAGATACGCAGTATTTT; cdr3_aa: CASSSLPIAGGTDTQYF
clone_size: .; v_call: TRBV5-1; d_call: .; j_call: TRBJ2-1; cdr3_nt: TGCGCCAGCAGCTTGGTTGGGCAGAGACGCTACAATGAGCAGTTCTTC; cdr3_aa: CASSLVGQRRYNEQFF
clone_size: .; v_call: TRBV7-6; d_call: .; j_call: TRBJ2-1; cdr3_nt: TGTGCCAGCAGCTTGGGTGGGAAGGGAACCTACAATGAGCAGTTCTTC; cdr3_aa: CASSLGGKGTYNEQFF
clone_size: .; v_call: TRBV12-3/TRBV12-4; d_call: TRBD2; j_call: TRBJ2-5; cdr3_nt: TGTGCCAGCAGTTTCCTAGCGGGAGGGCCTTTGGGGGAGACCCAGTACTTC; cdr3_aa: CASSFLAGGPLGETQYF
clone_size: many; v_call: TRBV5-1; d_call: .; j_call: TRBJ2-2; cdr3_nt: TGCGCCAGCAGCTTGGAAAATGCCGGGGAGCTGTTTTTT; cdr3_aa: CASSLENAGELFF
clone_size: .; v_call: TRBV25-1; d_call: TRBD1; j_call: TRBJ2-7; cdr3_nt: TGTGCCAGCAGATCGACAGGGGGCAGGGGAGAGCAGTACTTC; cdr3_aa: CASRSTGGRGEQYF
clone_size: .; v_call: TRBV10-2; d_call: TRBD2; j_call: TRBJ2-3; cdr3_nt: TGCGCCAGCCGGGGACTAGCGGGAGGTAGCTCAGATACGCAGTATTTT; cdr3_aa: CASRGLAGGSSDTQYF
clone_size: .; v_call: TRBV5-1; d_call: TRBD2; j_call: TRBJ2-3; cdr3_nt: TGCGCCAGCAGCTTGGCGTTAGCGGGACCGACAGATACGCAGTATTTT; cdr3_aa: CASSLALAGPTDTQYF
clone_size: many; v_call: TRBV28; d_call: .; j_call: TRBJ2-3; cdr3_nt: TGTGCCAGCAGGTGGGACCCAGCAGATACGCAGTATTTT; cdr3_aa: CASRWDPADTQYF
clone_size: many; v_call: TRBV12-3/TRBV12-4; d_call: .; j_call: TRBJ2-1; cdr3_nt: TGTGCCAGCAGTCCACACTTTGGCGACGGGTCCTACAATGAGCAGTTCTTC; cdr3_aa: CASSPHFGDGSYNEQFF
clone_size: few; v_call: TRBV29-1; d_call: TRBD2; j_call: TRBJ2-7; cdr3_nt: TGCAGCGTTGATCGGGGGGACGAGCAGTACTTC; cdr3_aa: CSVDRGDEQYF
clone_size: .; v_call: TRBV20-1; d_call: TRBD1; j_call: TRBJ2-7; cdr3_nt: TGCAGTGCACGCCGGGACAGGGGTTCCTACGAGCAGTACTTC; cdr3_aa: CSARRDRGSYEQYF
clone_size: few; v_call: TRBV10-3; d_call: .; j_call: TRBJ2-7; cdr3_nt: TGTGCCATCAGTGTGGTGGGGGACGAGCAGTACTTC; cdr3_aa: CAISVVGDEQYF
clone_size: few; v_call: TRBV6-1; d_call: .; j_call: TRBJ2-1; cdr3_nt: TGTGCCAGCAGTGGCACAGACAGGCCAATTTCACAAGAGCAGTTCTTC; cdr3_aa: CASSGTDRPISQEQFF
clone_size: .; v_call: TRBV4-1; d_call: TRBD1; j_call: TRBJ2-7; cdr3_nt: TGCGCCAGCAGCAAGGACAGGAGGCAGTACTTC; cdr3_aa: CASSKDRRQYF
clone_size: many; v_call: TRBV27; d_call: TRBD2; j_call: TRBJ2-7; cdr3_nt: TGTGCCAGCAACTTAGCGGGAGACTCCTACGAGCAGTACTTC; cdr3_aa: CASNLAGDSYEQYF
clone_size: .; v_call: TRBV20-1; d_call: .; j_call: TRBJ2-7; cdr3_nt: TGCAGTGCCGACATGTCCTCCTACGAGCAGTACTTC; cdr3_aa: CSADMSSYEQYF
clone_size: .; v_call: TRBV2; d_call: .; j_call: TRBJ1-2; cdr3_nt: TGTGCCAGCAGTTCGCCTTCGGATGGCTACACCTTC; cdr3_aa: CASSSPSDGYTF
clone_size: .; v_call: TRBV6-1; d_call: TRBD1; j_call: TRBJ2-1; cdr3_nt: TGTGCCAGCAGAAAGGACAGGATCGTATACAATGAGCAGTTCTTC; cdr3_aa: CASRKDRIVYNEQFF
clone_size: few; v_call: TRBV12-3/TRBV12-4; d_call: TRBD2; j_call: TRBJ2-3; cdr3_nt: TGTGCCAGCAGCCTCATGGAGGGACTAGTTGCAGATACGCAGTATTTT; cdr3_aa: CASSLMEGLVADTQYF
clone_size: .; v_call: TRBV3-1; d_call: TRBD2; j_call: TRBJ2-3; cdr3_nt: TGTGCCAGCAGTCGGGGACTAGCGGGAAGGGGAGATACGCAGTATTTT; cdr3_aa: CASSRGLAGRGDTQYF
clone_size: few; v_call: TRBV6-5; d_call: .; j_call: TRBJ1-1; cdr3_nt: TGTGCCAGCAGTTACTCGATGCAGGGGCCGGATATGAACACTGAAGCTTTCTTT; cdr3_aa: CASSYSMQGPDMNTEAFF
clone_size: .; v_call: TRBV4-1; d_call: .; j_call: TRBJ2-7; cdr3_nt: TGCGCCAGCAGCCAAGCCTACGACTGGGGGGTCGAGCAGTACTTC; cdr3_aa: CASSQAYDWGVEQYF
clone_size: few; v_call: TRBV7-9; d_call: .; j_call: TRBJ1-1; cdr3_nt: TGTGCCAGCAGCGTGACAGGAGGTGTGTACACTGAAGCTTTCTTT; cdr3_aa: CASSVTGGVYTEAFF
clone_size: many; v_call: TRBV24-1; d_call: .; j_call: TRBJ2-2; cdr3_nt: TGTGCCACCAGTGTACACGGGGAGCTGTTTTTT; cdr3_aa: CATSVHGELFF
clone_size: few; v_call: TRBV6-5; d_call: .; j_call: TRBJ1-1; cdr3_nt: TGTGCCAGCAGCTACCCATATGGGACTGAAGCTTTCTTT; cdr3_aa: CASSYPYGTEAFF
clone_size: .; v_call: TRBV4-2; d_call: .; j_call: TRBJ1-1; cdr3_nt: TGTGCCAGCAGGGCAGGGGTCGTTGAAGCTTTCTTT; cdr3_aa: CASRAGVVEAFF
clone_size: many; v_call: TRBV4-2; d_call: .; j_call: TRBJ2-7; cdr3_nt: TGTGCCAGCAGCCAACAGCATACGCGGCCCAACACCTACGAGCAGTACTTC; cdr3_aa: CASSQQHTRPNTYEQYF
clone_size: .; v_call: TRBV24-1; d_call: .; j_call: TRBJ2-2; cdr3_nt: TGTGCCACCAGTGATTACAGGGACACCGGGGAGCTGTTTTTT; cdr3_aa: CATSDYRDTGELFF
clone_size: .; v_call: TRBV27; d_call: .; j_call: TRBJ2-5; cdr3_nt: TGTGCCAGCAGCAACAGGAGGCTCTTAAAGTCCCAGTACTTC; cdr3_aa: CASSNRRLLKSQYF
clone_size: .; v_call: TRBV5-1; d_call: TRBD2; j_call: TRBJ2-3; cdr3_nt: TGCGCCAGCAGCTCCACTATAGCGGGAGGGCTAGGAGATACGCAGTATTTT; cdr3_aa: CASSSTIAGGLGDTQYF
clone_size: many; v_call: TRBV27; d_call: TRBD2; j_call: TRBJ2-5; cdr3_nt: TGTGCCAGCAGCATGACTAGCGGGAGAGTAGAGACCCAGTACTTC; cdr3_aa: CASSMTSGRVETQYF
clone_size: .; v_call: TRBV5-1; d_call: .; j_call: TRBJ1-4; cdr3_nt: TGCGCCAGCAGCTTGAACTTCATTGCAACTAATGAAAAACTGTTTTTT; cdr3_aa: CASSLNFIATNEKLFF
clone_size: few; v_call: TRBV12-3/TRBV12-4; d_call: .; j_call: TRBJ2-7; cdr3_nt: TGTGCCAGCAGCCCCGGTAGTTGGGCCAACTCCTACGAGCAGTACTTC; cdr3_aa: CASSPGSWANSYEQYF
clone_size: few; v_call: TRBV12-3/TRBV12-4; d_call: .; j_call: TRBJ1-1; cdr3_nt: TGTGCCAGCAGAGGGCGGAAGACTGAAGCTTTCTTT; cdr3_aa: CASRGRKTEAFF
clone_size: .; v_call: TRBV29-1; d_call: .; j_call: TRBJ2-5; cdr3_nt: TGCAGCGTGATTGATTTGGGCTCCCCAATACAAGAGACCCAGTACTTC; cdr3_aa: CSVIDLGSPIQETQYF
clone_size: .; v_call: TRBV20-1; d_call: .; j_call: TRBJ2-7; cdr3_nt: TGCAGTGCCCAGGACTCGCACAGAAACTACGAGCAGTACTTC; cdr3_aa: CSAQDSHRNYEQYF
clone_size: .; v_call: TRBV24-1; d_call: .; j_call: TRBJ2-1; cdr3_nt: TGTGCCACCAGTTCGGCACTAGTCTACAATGAGCAGTTCTTC; cdr3_aa: CATSSALVYNEQFF
clone_size: few; v_call: TRBV9; d_call: .; j_call: TRBJ1-5; cdr3_nt: TGTGCCAGCAGCGACTCACAAGATAGCAATCAGCCCCAGCATTTT; cdr3_aa: CASSDSQDSNQPQHF
clone_size: .; v_call: TRBV4-1; d_call: TRBD2; j_call: TRBJ2-1; cdr3_nt: TGCGCCAGCAGCCAAGACTCACCGGGACTAGCGTCATACAATGAGCAGTTCTTC; cdr3_aa: CASSQDSPGLASYNEQFF
clone_size: .; v_call: TRBV2; d_call: TRBD2; j_call: TRBJ2-7; cdr3_nt: TGTGCCAGCAGTGCGGACGGACTAGCGGGAATCTACGAGCAGTACTTC; cdr3_aa: CASSADGLAGIYEQYF
clone_size: many; v_call: TRBV20-1; d_call: TRBD2; j_call: TRBJ2-7; cdr3_nt: TGCAGTGCTACTAGCGGGAGACGGTACGAGCAGTACTTC; cdr3_aa: CSATSGRRYEQYF
clone_size: few; v_call: TRBV30; d_call: .; j_call: TRBJ2-2; cdr3_nt: TGTGCCTGGAGTGAGAAACTCACCGGGGAGCTGTTTTTT; cdr3_aa: CAWSEKLTGELFF
clone_size: few; v_call: TRBV6-2/TRBV6-3; d_call: .; j_call: TRBJ2-5; cdr3_nt: TGTGCCAGCAGTTACCCCTCGGAGACCCAGTACTTC; cdr3_aa: CASSYPSETQYF
clone_size: .; v_call: TRBV2; d_call: TRBD1; j_call: TRBJ2-7; cdr3_nt: TGTGCCAGCAGTGACGACAGGGGGCACGAGCAGTACTTC; cdr3_aa: CASSDDRGHEQYF
clone_size: few; v_call: TRBV7-2; d_call: .; j_call: TRBJ2-3; cdr3_nt: TGTGCCAGCACCCAGACAGACGCCACAGATACGCAGTATTTT; cdr3_aa: CASTQTDATDTQYF
clone_size: .; v_call: TRBV7-9; d_call: .; j_call: TRBJ2-5; cdr3_nt: TGTGCCAGCAGCTCGGCGGGACAGAGCCCGGGTGAGCAGTACTTC; cdr3_aa: CASSSAGQSPGEQYF
clone_size: few; v_call: TRBV24-1; d_call: .; j_call: TRBJ2-7; cdr3_nt: TGTGCCACCAGTGACTTCCGGGGACCCTACGAGCAGTACTTC; cdr3_aa: CATSDFRGPYEQYF
clone_size: .; v_call: TRBV27; d_call: TRBD2; j_call: TRBJ2-1; cdr3_nt: TGTGCCAGCAGTTTTCTAGCGGTGGGCAATGAGCAGTTCTTC; cdr3_aa: CASSFLAVGNEQFF
clone_size: few; v_call: TRBV21-1; d_call: .; j_call: TRBJ1-5; cdr3_nt: TGTGCCAGCAGCAAAGCCCTGGACAGGGGGAATCAGCCCCAGCATTTT; cdr3_aa: CASSKALDRGNQPQHF
clone_size: many; v_call: TRBV9; d_call: TRBD2; j_call: TRBJ2-5; cdr3_nt: TGTGCCAGCAGCTCGACTAGCGGGAGATACCAAGAGACCCAGTACTTC; cdr3_aa: CASSSTSGRYQETQYF
clone_size: few; v_call: TRBV7-3; d_call: TRBD1; j_call: TRBJ2-1; cdr3_nt: TGTGCCAGCAGCTCAGACAGGGGGCGGGGGATTGAGCAGTTCTTC; cdr3_aa: CASSSDRGRGIEQFF
clone_size: .; v_call: TRBV3-1; d_call: .; j_call: TRBJ2-5; cdr3_nt: TGTGCCAGCAGCCAACACCAGGGGAACCAAGAGACCCAGTACTTC; cdr3_aa: CASSQHQGNQETQYF
clone_size: few; v_call: TRBV5-1; d_call: .; j_call: TRBJ1-2; cdr3_nt: TGCGCCAGCAGCCATTCTTACAGGGACCGCGGCTACACCTTC; cdr3_aa: CASSHSYRDRGYTF